Listed below are T cell receptor beta chains from one sample, sequenced in a study of CD8+CD57+ T cells in acquired aplastic anemia. TCRdb reanalysed the reads using MiXCR and keeps one entry per CDR3 protein. Of around 160,000 distinct CDR3 sequences detected, under 55% appear once; the ten largest clones hold approximately 3%. Sequenced input: sorted CD4+, CD8+, or CD8+CD57+ T cells (not recorded which) from PBMCs. These receptors all stem from a human donor with aplastic anemia. Each CDR3 is given with its conserved first and last residue. Fields, in order: V gene, clone size, J gene, D gene, CDR3 protein, CDR3 DNA. A D gene is named only where the DNA matches it firmly. Only part of the rows carry a size: once, few, many, or a class if the clone is expanded.

>TRBV6-1|.|TRBJ1-1|TRBD1
CASSQGGGVNEAFF
TGTGCCAGCAGCCAGGGGGGGGGCGTCAATGAAGCTTTCTTT
>TRBV7-7|many|TRBJ2-1|TRBD1
CASSRDRKDEQFF
TGTGCTAGCAGCCGGGACAGAAAGGACGAGCAGTTCTTC
>TRBV2|.|TRBJ2-5|.
CASTISWSQYF
TGTGCCAGCACAATTAGTTGGTCCCAGTACTTC
>TRBV12-3/TRBV12-4|.|TRBJ2-1|TRBD2
CASGPGTSLPNEQFF
TGTGCCAGCGGGCCCGGGACTAGCCTCCCCAATGAGCAGTTCTTC
>TRBV7-9|.|TRBJ1-2|.
CASSEIGDYTF
TGTGCCAGCAGTGAAATTGGTGACTACACCTTC
>TRBV4-2|many|TRBJ2-3|TRBD2
CASSPSSGPTDTQYF
TGTGCCAGCAGCCCCTCTAGCGGACCCACAGATACGCAGTATTTT
>TRBV11-2|.|TRBJ1-6|TRBD1
CASSFGSTGGISVGTPLHF
TGTGCCAGCAGCTTTGGATCAACAGGGGGGATCTCTGTCGGGACACCCCTCCACTTT
>TRBV7-9|many|TRBJ2-5|.
CASSFGTGETQYF
TGTGCCAGCAGCTTTGGAACGGGAGAGACCCAGTACTTC
>TRBV19|.|TRBJ1-1|.
CASSIGPGLNTEAFF
TGTGCCAGTAGTATAGGTCCGGGGTTGAACACTGAAGCTTTCTTT
>TRBV20-1|many|TRBJ1-6|.
CSAIQGSNNSPLHF
TGCAGTGCTATTCAGGGGAGTAATAATTCACCCCTCCACTTT
>TRBV25-1|.|TRBJ2-3|TRBD2
CASSFPGGTGGSDTQYF
TGTGCCAGCAGTTTCCCGGGGGGAACGGGAGGATCAGATACGCAGTATTTT
>TRBV7-6|many|TRBJ2-5|.
CASSLSGETQYF
TGTGCCAGCAGCTTGAGTGGAGAGACCCAGTACTTC
>TRBV20-1|many|TRBJ2-7|TRBD2
CSAPSSGGYEQYF
TGCAGTGCTCCGAGTAGCGGGGGCTACGAGCAGTACTTC
>TRBV5-1|.|TRBJ2-1|.
CASSLTPSGNEQFF
TGCGCCAGCAGCCTAACACCCTCCGGCAATGAGCAGTTCTTC
>TRBV19|few|TRBJ1-6|.
CASTQAGGAGSPLHF
TGTGCCAGTACCCAAGCGGGGGGCGCAGGTTCACCCCTCCACTTT
>TRBV10-3|.|TRBJ2-1|.
CAISAPTRDEQFF
TGTGCCATCAGTGCGCCGACTAGGGATGAGCAGTTCTTC
>TRBV12-3/TRBV12-4|few|TRBJ1-5|.
CSSSYRPDPDQPQHF
TGTTCCAGCAGTTACCGACCTGACCCCGATCAGCCCCAGCATTTT
>TRBV7-6|.|TRBJ2-1|.
CASSLIRDEQFF
TGTGCCAGCAGCCTTATTCGTGATGAGCAGTTCTTC
>TRBV10-1|many|TRBJ1-6|.
CASMGSGAPFVNSPLHF
TGCGCCAGCATGGGGAGTGGGGCGCCGTTCGTAAATTCACCCCTCCACTTT
>TRBV19|many|TRBJ1-2|.
CASSILGADRYGYTF
TGTGCCAGTAGTATATTAGGGGCAGACCGCTATGGCTACACCTTC
>TRBV24-1|.|TRBJ1-2|TRBD1
CATSGGLTGQSGYTF
TGTGCCACCTCAGGGGGGCTAACGGGACAGAGTGGCTACACCTTC
>TRBV9|few|TRBJ2-4|TRBD2
CASSVGTSGTGVNIQYF
TGTGCCAGCAGCGTTGGTACTAGCGGGACCGGAGTAAACATTCAGTACTTC
>TRBV27|few|TRBJ2-1|.
CASSLEGRGTYNEQFF
TGTGCCAGCAGTTTAGAGGGGCGAGGCACCTACAATGAGCAGTTCTTC
>TRBV11-1|few|TRBJ1-5|.
CASSSTADFNQPQHF
TGTGCCAGCAGCTCGACAGCAGACTTCAATCAGCCCCAGCATTTT
>TRBV7-3|many|TRBJ2-2|.
CASSLTRELFF
TGTGCCAGCAGCTTAACCCGGGAGCTGTTTTTT
>TRBV2|.|TRBJ2-1|.
CASSDEVATYNEQFF
TGTGCCAGCAGTGACGAAGTCGCCACCTACAATGAGCAGTTCTTC
>TRBV24-1|few|TRBJ2-1|TRBD2
CATSSGSSYNEQFF
TGTGCCACCTCTAGCGGGAGCTCCTACAATGAGCAGTTCTTC
>TRBV25-1|.|TRBJ2-2|TRBD1
CASSGGTGSTGELFF
TGTGCCAGCAGTGGGGGGACAGGCTCCACCGGGGAGCTGTTTTTT